The 13 T cell receptor beta chains given below trace back to one sample, sequenced in a study of T-cell reconstitution after alpha-beta-depleted transplantation in children. Unique molecular identifiers were used in preparing the TCRbeta library. A single record per CDR3 protein comes from TCRdb applying MiXCR to the PCR reads. The sample records 350,000 to 400,000 distinct CDR3 sequences, 10% to 15% being singletons. The input for sequencing was PBMCs, taken from the stem cell graft. These receptors were taken from a human donor who donated a stem cell graft to a child with Fanconi anemia.

This clonotype was counted between two and nine times. The rearrangement joins TRBV6-2 or TRBV6-3 to TRBJ1-6; D gene uncertain. Germline assignment: CDR1 MNHEY and CDR2 SVGEGT. This CDR3 is 13 amino acids long. The V gene lost 6 bases and the J gene lost 9 bases, with 12 bases spanning the gap. CDR3 amino acids: CASSLDTISPLHF. The CDR3 DNA reads as TGTGCCAGCAGCCTCGACACAATTTCACCCCTCCACTTT.

This clonotype is labeled medium-sized (0.01 to 0.1%). This rearrangement joins TRBV7-8 to TRBJ2-1; D not resolved. V lost 2 bases to trimming and J lost 10 bases, with 12 bases between them. CDR3 size: 13 residues. Germline assignment: CDR1 SGHVS and CDR2 FQNEAQ. The CDR3 region has the DNA TGTGCCAGCAGCTTATACCCCGCCCAAGAGCAGTTCTTC. The encoded protein is CASSLYPAQEQFF.

This clonotype was seen more than once but under ten times. The chain joins TRBV6-5 to TRBJ2-1; possible D gene TRBD2, 5 bases. Trimming took 0 bases from V and 2 from J, leaving 14 bases between them. CDR1 and CDR2 (germline): MNHEY, SVGAGI. The CDR3 length is 17 residues. The CDR3 here is CASSYSTGIFTYNEQFF. The CDR3 DNA reads TGTGCCAGCAGTTACTCCACGGGGATATTCACCTACAATGAGCAGTTCTTC.

The sample holds many counts of this clonotype. This chain joins TRBV2 and TRBJ2-5; D might be TRBD1 (6 bases). CDR1 and CDR2 (germline): SNHLY, FYNNEI. Trimming removed 2 bases at V and 0 bases at J, with 7 bases between. This CDR3 contains 14 residues. CDR3: CASSENRDQETQYF. DNA for the CDR3: TGTGCCAGCAGTGAAAACAGGGACCAAGAGACCCAGTACTTC.

This clonotype occurred a few times. This chain uses TRBV20-1 with TRBJ2-4; tentative D call: TRBD2 (5 bases). Per germline, CDR1 DFQATT and CDR2 SNEGSKA (reference sequence). This CDR3 is 13 amino acids long. This chain's CDR3 is CGLGSLAKNIQYF. CDR3 nucleotide sequence: TGCGGGCTAGGGAGCCTAGCCAAAAACATTCAGTACTTC.

This clonotype has only a few counts. The chain links TRBV7-2 to TRBJ2-2; D is uncertain. The CDR3 is 16 residues long. From germline, CDR1 is SGHTA and CDR2 FQGNSA. The germline V and J ends were trimmed by 0 bases and 2 bases, with 10 bases remaining between them. CDR3 nucleotides: TGTGCCAGCAGCTTAGCGCACCGAGCCAACACCGGGGAGCTGTTTTTT. Translating gives CASSLAHRANTGELFF.

Ten or more counts support this clonotype. This rearrangement joins TRBV20-1 to TRBJ1-5; D gene unclear. V dropped 3 bases and J dropped 0 bases, with 6 bases sitting between them. The length of the CDR3 is 13 residues. Germline CDR1 and CDR2: DFQATT and SNEGSKA (reference sequence). The CDR3 region has the DNA TGCAGTGCTAGTATCGGTAGCAATCAGCCCCAGCATTTT. Translating gives CSASIGSNQPQHF.

This clonotype was recorded many times. The DNA of the CDR3 is TGTGCCAGCAGTTTTCTTAGGGAGTGGGAGACCCAGTACTTC. Its protein is CASSFLREWETQYF. The chain uses TRBV6-5 and TRBJ2-5; maybe TRBD2 (5 bases). With 4 bases removed from V and 5 bases from J, the gap between germline ends came to 14 bases. CDR1 and CDR2 from the germline V gene are MNHEY and SVGAGI. The CDR3 sequence is 14 residues long.

This clonotype was counted a few times. The V gene is TRBV20-1, the J gene TRBJ2-1; unclear D gene. Trimming took off 4 bases at V and 6 bases at J, with 16 bases between the two ends. The CDR3 runs to 14 residues. The germline gives CDR1 DFQATT, CDR2 SNEGSKA (reference sequence). This CDR3 reads CSAIEIRRSNEQFF. DNA for the CDR3: TGCAGTGCTATTGAGATTCGGCGGAGCAATGAGCAGTTCTTC.

This clonotype was picked up a small number of times. The gene calls are TRBV10-3 and TRBJ2-7; TRBD1 or TRBD2 may be the D gene (5 bases each). Germline V gene data show CDR1 as ENHRY and CDR2 as SYGVKD. V shed 4 bases and J shed 0 bases, with 16 bases lying between them. The CDR3 covers 16 residues. The CDR3 loop is CAISGDPGRASYEQYF. The CDR3 region has the DNA TGTGCCATCAGTGGGGACCCGGGCAGGGCCTCCTACGAGCAGTACTTC.

This clonotype was detected a few times. The V and J genes are TRBV10-3 and TRBJ1-1; 10 bases agree with TRBD1. The V and J ends lost 4 bases and 0 bases, in that order; junction bases with no gene match: 5. Germline V lookup: CDR1 ENHRY, CDR2 SYGVKD. The CDR3 contains 16 residues. The CDR3 DNA follows: TGTGCCATCAGTGGGACCGGGACAGGGGTGAACACTGAAGCTTTCTTT. Protein: CAISGTGTGVNTEAFF.

This CDR3 reads CASSLGVVSADTQYF. CDR3 nucleotide sequence: TGTGCCAGCAGCTTGGGAGTAGTGAGTGCAGATACGCAGTATTTT. The chain has TRBV5-6 and TRBJ2-3; D is undetermined. Germline V gene lookup returns CDR1 SGHDT and CDR2 YYEEEE. The CDR3 extends over 15 amino acids. Between the trimmed V and J ends, which lost 0 bases and 4 bases, there was a span of 12 bases.

This clonotype occurred many times. The CDR3 bases are TGCGCCAGCAGTGAGTCGAGGGCTTCGGATACGCAGTATTTT. Its protein is CASSESRASDTQYF. This chain connects TRBV10-2 to TRBJ2-3, with a weak D call TRBD2 (5 bases). The germline V and J ends were trimmed by 0 bases and 6 bases, with 10 bases remaining between them. This CDR3 region has 14 residues. The germline V gene encodes CDR1 WSHSY and CDR2 SAAADI.